This T cell receptor beta chain was captured by sequencing in a study of T-cell reconstitution after alpha-beta-depleted transplantation in children. This sample's TCRbeta library carried unique molecular identifier barcodes. Each CDR3 protein is one row after TCRdb ran MiXCR on the PCR reads. This table has 90,000 to 95,000 distinct CDR3 sequences, roughly an eighth appearing once. This clonotype was detected many times. The receptor was derived from a human donor who donated a stem cell graft to a child with inherited bone marrow failure. The sample was PBMCs from the stem cell graft donor, taken from the stem cell graft.

CDR3 nucleotides: TGCAGCGTCGGTCCGGGACCGAACTATGGCTACACCTTC. Translation gives CSVGPGPNYGYTF. The J gene is TRBJ1-2, the V gene TRBV29-1; tentative D call: TRBD1 (5 bases). In germline, CDR1 is SQVTM, CDR2 ANQGSEA. V was trimmed by 6 bases and J by 2 bases, leaving 13 bases between them. The length of the CDR3 is 13 residues.